This T cell receptor beta chain stems from a study of T cell changes during pregnancy in multiple sclerosis. TCRdb keeps only in-frame clones here, not all; method: immunoSEQ multiplex PCR. The sample shows roughly 50,000 clones, around 94% of them seen only once. Per germline, CDR1 SNHLY and CDR2 FYNNEI. The CDR3 contains 14 residues. Trimming took off 7 bases at V and 3 bases at J, with 14 bases between the two ends. V is TRBV2 and J is TRBJ2-3, with TRBD2 as a possible D gene (7 bases). The sample was CD8+ T cells from peripheral blood mononuclear cells, taken in the third trimester of pregnancy. The clonotype comes from a female donor with multiple sclerosis, enrolled in a pregnancy study. CDR3 nucleotide sequence: TGTGCCAGCAAATCCGGGGGGCGGACAGATACGCAGTATTTT. Its translation is CASKSGGRTDTQYF.